The 21 T cell receptor beta chains below all came from one sample that was sequenced in a study of cytomegalovirus exposure and HLA in healthy donors. PCR was performed using 60 Vbeta and 13 Jbeta primers. Measured with immunoSEQ multiplex PCR; TCRdb has only the in-frame clones, and not every one. The sample includes hundreds of thousands of clones, around 89% of them seen just once. The material sequenced was PBMCs. The receptors derive from a young woman in good health and CMV-seronegative.

The chain carries TRBV7-2 and TRBJ2-3, with no clear D. Per the germline V gene, CDR1 is SGHTA and CDR2 is FQGNSA. Trimming took off 3 bases at V and 2 bases at J, with 6 bases between the two ends. This CDR3 has 13 residues. The CDR3, as DNA: TGTGCCAGCAGCTTTAGTCTCACAGATACGCAGTATTTT. Its translation is CASSFSLTDTQYF.

This clone was detected once. This rearrangement joins TRBV13 to TRBJ2-7; 10 bases are shared with TRBD2. With V trimmed by 0 bases and J by 4 bases, 6 bases remained unmatched. The CDR3 totals 16 residues. The V gene's germline CDR1 is PRHDT and CDR2 FYEKMQ (reference sequence). The CDR3 DNA reads as TGTGCCAGCAGCTTAGGCCTAGCGGGAGTTCGGTACGAGCAGTACTTC. It specifies CASSLGLAGVRYEQYF.

V is TRBV6-6 and J is TRBJ2-7; 7 bases line up with TRBD1. This CDR3 is 11 amino acids long. Germline-derived CDR1 and CDR2 are MNHNY and SVGAGI (reference sequence). V gave up 7 bases and J gave up 11 bases; unmatched junction bases: 8. Here the CDR3 DNA reads TGTGCCAGCACCTACTCCGGGACAGAGTACTTC. Translating it yields CASTYSGTEYF.

The chain is built from TRBV7-9 and TRBJ2-2; tentatively, D is TRBD1 (6 bases). There are 14 residues in the CDR3. CDR1 and CDR2 from the germline V gene are SEHNR and FQNEAQ (reference sequence). Deletions cut 5 bases from V and 2 bases from J, with 9 bases between. The CDR3 reads CASSQDRNTGELFF. The CDR3 region has the DNA TGTGCCAGCAGCCAGGACAGAAACACCGGGGAGCTGTTTTTT.

The chain recombines TRBV9 with TRBJ2-1; a weak D match, TRBD1 (6 bases). Germline V gene lookup returns CDR1 SGDLS and CDR2 YYNGEE. This CDR3 is 16 amino acids long. Trimming took 0 bases from V and 5 from J, leaving 15 bases between them. CDR3 bases: TGTGCCAGCAGCGTAGGAGGAAGGGGGACCGACAATGAGCAGTTCTTC. This codes for CASSVGGRGTDNEQFF.

This sequence joins TRBV5-3 and TRBJ1-1; 7 nucleotides match TRBD1. TRBV5-3 belongs to the ORF category, with a function that is uncertain. Trimming at V came to 4 bases and at J to 3 bases, leaving 9 bases not matched to a gene. This CDR3 contains 15 residues. The CDR3 bases are TGTGCCAGAAGCGGTCCGTCGGACAGGTACACTGAAGCTTTCTTT. Its translation is CARSGPSDRYTEAFF.

V is TRBV25-1 and J is TRBJ2-2; 8 bases map to TRBD1. The V gene's germline CDR1 is MGHDK and CDR2 SYGVNS. CDR3 length: 17 residues. J lost 6 bases, V lost 3 bases, and 12 bases had no gene match. CDR3: CASSDSRQGFRPGELFF. The DNA of the CDR3 is TGTGCCAGCAGTGACAGCCGACAGGGGTTCCGTCCCGGGGAGCTGTTTTTT.

The chain recombines TRBV4-3 with TRBJ2-7; 8 positions agree with TRBD2. V was pared by 0 bases and J by 4 bases, with 11 bases of the junction left unmatched. Per the germline V gene, CDR1 is LGHNA and CDR2 is YSLEER. This CDR3 is 17 amino acids long. The DNA for the CDR3 is TGCGCCAGCAGCCAAGAGGAGGTCATTAGCGGGGCTTACGAGCAGTACTTC. As protein: CASSQEEVISGAYEQYF.

This clone was counted once. The rearrangement uses TRBV2 and TRBJ1-6, with D hard to call. Trimming took 6 bases from V and 0 from J, leaving 15 bases between them. The germline V gene encodes CDR1 SNHLY and CDR2 FYNNEI. CDR3 length: 17 residues. The CDR3 nucleotides read TGTGCCAGCAGGGGCGGGGATGGGAGCTCCTATAATTCACCCCTCCACTTT. Translated, it gives CASRGGDGSSYNSPLHF. The full variable domain, rest sourced from reference TRBV2 and TRBJ1-6, is EPEVTQTPSHQVTQMGQEVILRCVPISNHLYFYWYRQILGQKVEFLVSFYNNEISEKSEIFDDQFSVERPDGSNFTLKIRSTKLEDSAMYFCASRGGDGSSYNSPLHFGNGTRLTVT.

The chain combines TRBV11-2 with TRBJ2-3; 7 bases line up with TRBD1. CDR3 length: 12 amino acids. After removal of 8 bases from V and 4 bases from J, the junction contained 3 bases not matched to a gene. Per the germline V gene, CDR1 is SGHAT and CDR2 is FQNNGV. The CDR3 protein is CASLGQADTQYF. The DNA of the CDR3 is TGTGCCAGCCTTGGACAGGCAGATACGCAGTATTTT.

The chain joins TRBV27 to TRBJ2-1; 8 nucleotides align to TRBD2. With 1 base clipped from V and 9 bases from J, the junction kept 2 bases outside the gene matches. This CDR3 has 13 amino acids. Germline loops: CDR1 MNHEY, CDR2 SMNVEV (reference sequence). The CDR3 DNA reads as TGTGCCAGCAGTTTATTAGCGGGGATTGAGCAGTTCTTC. It encodes CASSLLAGIEQFF.

This sequence joins TRBV5-1 and TRBJ2-3; TRBD2 matches at 7 bases. The CDR3 has 16 residues. J lost 5 bases, V lost 1 base, and 10 bases had no gene match. CDR1 and CDR2 from the germline V gene are SGHRS and YFSETQ. CDR3 in amino acids: CASSLPAVGGGDTQYF. CDR3 coding DNA: TGCGCCAGCAGCTTGCCGGCTGTTGGGGGGGGAGATACGCAGTATTTT.

DNA for the CDR3: TGCGCCAGCAGCCGTCCGGGACAGGGGAAAGGCGAGCAGTACTTC. This translates into CASSRPGQGKGEQYF. The V call is TRBV4-1, the J call TRBJ2-7, with 10 bases aligning to TRBD1. Trimming took 4 bases from V and 6 from J; bases not matched to a gene: 9. The V gene's germline CDR1 is MGHRA and CDR2 YSYEKL. The CDR3 has 15 residues.

This rearrangement joins TRBV27 to TRBJ2-3; D gene unclear. Deletions cut 0 bases from V and 6 bases from J, with 10 bases between. The germline gives CDR1 MNHEY, CDR2 SMNVEV (reference sequence). This CDR3 contains 14 residues. The CDR3 sequence: CASSLSPGPDTQYF. As DNA, the CDR3 is TGTGCCAGCAGTTTATCTCCTGGCCCGGATACGCAGTATTTT.

CDR3 protein: CASKASENTGELFF. CDR3 nucleotides: TGTGCCAGCAAGGCTAGCGAAAACACCGGGGAGCTGTTTTTT. The chain uses TRBV2 and TRBJ2-2, with a possible D match to TRBD2 (6 bases). V was pared by 7 bases and J by 2 bases, with 11 bases between. The CDR3 sequence is 14 residues long. CDR1 is SNHLY, CDR2 FYNNEI, per germline.

In its sample, this clone was seen a few times. The J gene is TRBJ2-4, the V gene TRBV5-1; 7 nucleotides agree with TRBD1. With V trimmed by 2 bases and J by 8 bases, 4 bases remained unmatched. Germline V lookup: CDR1 SGHRS, CDR2 YFSETQ. This CDR3 spans 13 amino acids. The CDR3 protein is CASSFTGADIQYF. In DNA form, the CDR3 reads TGCGCCAGCAGCTTTACAGGGGCGGACATTCAGTACTTC.

The chain has TRBV7-6 and TRBJ2-7; 10 bases are a match to TRBD1. The CDR3 has 15 residues. The V and J ends lost 4 bases and 5 bases, in that order; junction bases with no gene match: 8. Germline CDR1 and CDR2: SGHVS and FNYEAQ. In DNA form, the CDR3 reads TGTGCCAGCAGCTGGATGGGACAGGGGCTCGACGAGCAGTACTTC. Translating it yields CASSWMGQGLDEQYF.

The rearrangement links TRBV25-1 to TRBJ2-4, with TRBD2 matching over 7 bases. The CDR3 has 16 amino acids. V dropped 3 bases and J dropped 0; count of bases not matched to a gene: 5. CDR1 is MGHDK, CDR2 SYGVNS, per germline. The CDR3 sequence: CASSERDYLAKNIQYF. The DNA of the CDR3 is TGTGCCAGCAGTGAGCGGGACTACCTAGCCAAAAACATTCAGTACTTC.

The chain uses TRBV14 and TRBJ2-3; 9 bases match TRBD1. The length of the CDR3 is 16 residues. Looked up from germline, CDR1 is SGHDN and CDR2 is FVKESK. Trimming took 3 bases from V and 2 from J; bases not matched to a gene: 6. The CDR3 region is CASSQEDRGPTDTQYF. CDR3 nucleotides: TGTGCCAGCAGCCAGGAGGACAGGGGACCCACAGATACGCAGTATTTT. Filled out from reference TRBV14 and TRBJ2-3, the complete variable domain reads EAGVTQFPSHSVIEKGQTVTLRCDPISGHDNLYWYRRVMGKEIKFLLHFVKESKQDESGMPNNRFLAERTGGTYSTLKVQPAELEDSGVYFCASSQEDRGPTDTQYFGPGTRLTVL.

The gene calls are TRBV4-3 and TRBJ2-3; TRBD2 is a possible D gene (6 bases). The CDR3 extends over 13 amino acids. CDR1 LGHNA and CDR2 YSLEER come from the germline V gene. V lost 3 bases and J lost 5, with 9 bases in between. The CDR3 nucleotides are TGCGCCAGCAGCCAGGGGGGAGGAGATACGCAGTATTTT. The encoded protein is CASSQGGGDTQYF.

The rearrangement joins TRBV11-2 to TRBJ2-5; 7 positions match TRBD2. The end of the DNA is better explained by TRBJ2-7, so the J call may be wrong. From germline, CDR1 is SGHAT and CDR2 FQNNGV. The CDR3 is 15 residues long. The CDR3 loop reads CASSRGGGSSYEQYF. Here the CDR3 DNA reads TGTGCCAGCAGCCGGGGCGGCGGGAGCTCCTACGAGCAGTACTTC.